This TCR beta chain was recovered during a study of control samples from healthy donors and cancer patients. Trimming shortened V by 4 bases and J by 7 bases, and 9 bases separated the two germline ends. From germline, CDR1 is SGHKS and CDR2 YYEKEE (reference sequence). This CDR3 contains 13 residues. The assay was immunoSEQ multiplex PCR, and TCRdb's table has in-frame clones only and misses some. This sample has about 410,000 clones, with about 93% found just once. The sequence was obtained from a man aged 35-49 years with head and neck cancer. The rearrangement uses TRBV5-5 and TRBJ1-6; possible D gene TRBD1, 6 bases. Specimen: PBMCs. The CDR3 coding sequence is TGTGCCAGCAGCCGTGACAGGAATTCACCCCTCCACTTT. Protein sequence: CASSRDRNSPLHF.